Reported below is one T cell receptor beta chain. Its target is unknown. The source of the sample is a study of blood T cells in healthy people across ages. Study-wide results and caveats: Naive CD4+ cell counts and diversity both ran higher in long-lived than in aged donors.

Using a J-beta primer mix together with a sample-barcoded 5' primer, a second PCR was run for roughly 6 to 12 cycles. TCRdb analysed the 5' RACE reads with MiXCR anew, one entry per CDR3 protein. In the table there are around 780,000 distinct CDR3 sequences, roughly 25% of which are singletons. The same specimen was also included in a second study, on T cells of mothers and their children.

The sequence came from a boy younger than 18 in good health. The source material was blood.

The DNA of the CDR3 is TGTGCCAGCAGTACAGGGGTTGAGTATGGCTACACCTTC. Translated: CASSTGVEYGYTF. The chain has TRBV6-6 and TRBJ1-2; 7 bases line up with TRBD1. V lost 5 bases, J lost 5 bases, and 5 bases stayed unmatched. CDR3 length equals 13 residues. Germline CDR1 and CDR2: MNHNY and SVGAGI (reference sequence).